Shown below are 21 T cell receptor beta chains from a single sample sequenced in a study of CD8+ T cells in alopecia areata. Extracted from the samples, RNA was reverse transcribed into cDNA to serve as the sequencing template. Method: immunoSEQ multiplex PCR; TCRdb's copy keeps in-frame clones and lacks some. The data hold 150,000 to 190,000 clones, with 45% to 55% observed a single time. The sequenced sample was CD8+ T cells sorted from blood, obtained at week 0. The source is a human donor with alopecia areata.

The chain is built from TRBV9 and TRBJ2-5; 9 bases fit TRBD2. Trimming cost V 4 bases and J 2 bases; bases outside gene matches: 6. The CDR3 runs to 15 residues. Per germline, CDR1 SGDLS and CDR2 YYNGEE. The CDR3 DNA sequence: TGTGCCAGCAGCACAAGCGGGGGGACACAAGAGACCCAGTACTTC. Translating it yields CASSTSGGTQETQYF.

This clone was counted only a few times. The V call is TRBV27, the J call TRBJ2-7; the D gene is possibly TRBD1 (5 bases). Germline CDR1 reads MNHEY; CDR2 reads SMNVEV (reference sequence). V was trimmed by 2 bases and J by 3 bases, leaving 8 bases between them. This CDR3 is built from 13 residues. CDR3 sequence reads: CASSLGAIYEQYF. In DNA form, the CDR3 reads TGTGCCAGCAGTTTAGGGGCTATCTACGAGCAGTACTTC.

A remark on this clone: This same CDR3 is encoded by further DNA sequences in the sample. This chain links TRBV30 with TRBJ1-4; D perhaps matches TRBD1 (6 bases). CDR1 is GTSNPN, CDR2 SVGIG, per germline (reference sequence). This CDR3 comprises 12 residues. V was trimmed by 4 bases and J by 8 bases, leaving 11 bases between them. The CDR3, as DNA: TGTGCCTGGACGGACAGAGGGGAAAAACTGTTTTTT. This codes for CAWTDRGEKLFF.

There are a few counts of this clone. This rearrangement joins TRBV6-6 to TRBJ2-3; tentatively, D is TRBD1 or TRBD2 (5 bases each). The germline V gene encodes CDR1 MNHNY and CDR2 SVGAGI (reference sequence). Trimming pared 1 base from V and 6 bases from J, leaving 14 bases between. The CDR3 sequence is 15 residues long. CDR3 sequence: CASSYLSGPVDTQYF. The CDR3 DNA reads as TGTGCCAGCAGTTACTTATCGGGGCCGGTGGATACGCAGTATTTT.

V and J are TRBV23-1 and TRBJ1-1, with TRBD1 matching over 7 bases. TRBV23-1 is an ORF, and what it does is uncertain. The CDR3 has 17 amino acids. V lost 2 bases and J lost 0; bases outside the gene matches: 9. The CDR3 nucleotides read TGCGCCAGCAGTCAACCGCCTCGAACAGGGGTGAACACTGAAGCTTTCTTT. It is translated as CASSQPPRTGVNTEAFF.

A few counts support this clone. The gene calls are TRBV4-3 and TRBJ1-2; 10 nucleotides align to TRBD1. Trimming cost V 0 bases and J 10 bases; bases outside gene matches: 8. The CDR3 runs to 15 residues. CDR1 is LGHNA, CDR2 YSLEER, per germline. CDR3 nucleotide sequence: TGCGCCAGCAGCCAAGATTCGACAGGGGGCGGGGACTACACCTTC. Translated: CASSQDSTGGGDYTF.

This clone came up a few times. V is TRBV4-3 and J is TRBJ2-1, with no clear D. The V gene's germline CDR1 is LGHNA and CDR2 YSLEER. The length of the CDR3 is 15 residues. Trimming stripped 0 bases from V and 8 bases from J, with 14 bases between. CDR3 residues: CASSQDRNLRDEQFF. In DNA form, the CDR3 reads TGCGCCAGCAGCCAAGATCGGAACCTCCGGGATGAGCAGTTCTTC.

CDR3 coding DNA: TGTGCCAGCAGTAGCGGGGCACAGGGGCCAGATACGCAGTATTTT. As protein: CASSSGAQGPDTQYF. The chain combines TRBV2 with TRBJ2-3, with D perhaps being TRBD1 or TRBD2 (7 bases each). Germline values: CDR1 SNHLY, CDR2 FYNNEI. Trimming took off 5 bases at V and 4 bases at J, with 16 bases between the two ends. The CDR3 loop spans 15 amino acids. Full variable domain (rest looked up from reference TRBV2 and TRBJ2-3): EPEVTQTPSHQVTQMGQEVILRCVPISNHLYFYWYRQILGQKVEFLVSFYNNEISEKSEIFDDQFSVERPDGSNFTLKIRSTKLEDSAMYFCASSSGAQGPDTQYFGPGTRLTVL.

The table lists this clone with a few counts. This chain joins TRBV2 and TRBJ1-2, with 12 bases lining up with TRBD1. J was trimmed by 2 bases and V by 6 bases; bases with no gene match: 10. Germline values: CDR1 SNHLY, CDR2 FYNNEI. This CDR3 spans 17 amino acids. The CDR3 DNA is TGTGCCAGCAGGCCGGGACAGGGGGCGCCCGGGAACTATGGCTACACCTTC. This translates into CASRPGQGAPGNYGYTF.

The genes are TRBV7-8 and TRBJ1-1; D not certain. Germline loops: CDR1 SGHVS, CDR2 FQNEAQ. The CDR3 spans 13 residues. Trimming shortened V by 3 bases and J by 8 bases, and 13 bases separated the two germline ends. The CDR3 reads CASSFRQAAEAFF. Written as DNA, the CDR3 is TGTGCCAGCAGCTTTAGACAAGCCGCGGAAGCTTTCTTT. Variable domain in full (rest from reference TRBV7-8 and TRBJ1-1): GAGVSQSPRYKVAKRGQDVALRCDPISGHVSLFWYQQALGQGPEFLTYFQNEAQLDKSGLPSDRFFAERPEGSVSTLKIQRTQQEDSAVYLCASSFRQAAEAFFGQGTRLTVV.

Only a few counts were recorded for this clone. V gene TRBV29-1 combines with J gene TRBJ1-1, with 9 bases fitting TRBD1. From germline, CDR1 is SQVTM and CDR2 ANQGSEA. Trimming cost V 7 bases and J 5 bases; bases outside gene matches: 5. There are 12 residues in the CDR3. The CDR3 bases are TGCAGCGGGGACAGGGAAGGGACTGAAGCTTTCTTT. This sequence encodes CSGDREGTEAFF.

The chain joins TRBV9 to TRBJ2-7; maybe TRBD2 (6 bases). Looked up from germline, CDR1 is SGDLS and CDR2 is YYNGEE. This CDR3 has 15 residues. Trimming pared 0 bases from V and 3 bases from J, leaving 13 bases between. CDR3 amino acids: CASSVEGTSSYEQYF. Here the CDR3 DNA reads TGTGCCAGCAGCGTAGAGGGGACTTCTAGCTACGAGCAGTACTTC.

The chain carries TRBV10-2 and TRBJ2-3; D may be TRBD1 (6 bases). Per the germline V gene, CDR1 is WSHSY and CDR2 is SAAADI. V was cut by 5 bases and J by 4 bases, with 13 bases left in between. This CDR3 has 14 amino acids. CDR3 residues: CASSPGGMSDTQYF. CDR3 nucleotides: TGCGCCAGCAGTCCTGGGGGCATGTCAGATACGCAGTATTTT.

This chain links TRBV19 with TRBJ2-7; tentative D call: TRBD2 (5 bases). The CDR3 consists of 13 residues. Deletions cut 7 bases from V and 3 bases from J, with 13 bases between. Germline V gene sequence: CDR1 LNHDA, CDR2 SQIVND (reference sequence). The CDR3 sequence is CASKALEGYEQYF. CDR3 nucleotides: TGTGCCAGTAAGGCCCTAGAGGGCTACGAGCAGTACTTC.

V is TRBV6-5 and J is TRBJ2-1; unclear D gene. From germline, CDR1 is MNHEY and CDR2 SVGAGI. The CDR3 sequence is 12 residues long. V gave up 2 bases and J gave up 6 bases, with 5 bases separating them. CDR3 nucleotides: TGTGCCAGCAGTTACGGACCCAATGAGCAGTTCTTC. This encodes CASSYGPNEQFF.

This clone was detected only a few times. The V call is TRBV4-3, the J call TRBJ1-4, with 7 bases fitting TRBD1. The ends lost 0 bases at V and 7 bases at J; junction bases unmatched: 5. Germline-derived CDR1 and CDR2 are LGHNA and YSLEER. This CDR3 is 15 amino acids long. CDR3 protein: CASSQDWTGIEKLFF. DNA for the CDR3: TGCGCCAGCAGCCAAGATTGGACAGGCATTGAAAAACTGTTTTTT.

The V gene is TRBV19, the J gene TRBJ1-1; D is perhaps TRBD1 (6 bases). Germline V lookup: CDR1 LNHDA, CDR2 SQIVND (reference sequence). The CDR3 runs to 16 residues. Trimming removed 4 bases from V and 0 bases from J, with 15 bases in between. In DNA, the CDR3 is TGTGCCAGTAGTAACGGACAGCAAACAATGAACACTGAAGCTTTCTTT. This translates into CASSNGQQTMNTEAFF. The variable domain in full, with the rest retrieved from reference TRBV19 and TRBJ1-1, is DGGITQSPKYLFRKEGQNVTLSCEQNLNHDAMYWYRQDPGQGLRLIYYSQIVNDFQKGDIAEGYSVSREKKESFPLTVTSAQKNPTAFYLCASSNGQQTMNTEAFFGQGTRLTVV.

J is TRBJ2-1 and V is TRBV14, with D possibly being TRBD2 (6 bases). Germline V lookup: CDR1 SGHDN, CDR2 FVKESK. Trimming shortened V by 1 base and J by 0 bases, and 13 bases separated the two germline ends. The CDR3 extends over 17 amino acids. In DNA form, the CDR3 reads TGTGCCAGCAGCCAAGTGACGGGACTCAGCTCCTACAATGAGCAGTTCTTC. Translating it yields CASSQVTGLSSYNEQFF.

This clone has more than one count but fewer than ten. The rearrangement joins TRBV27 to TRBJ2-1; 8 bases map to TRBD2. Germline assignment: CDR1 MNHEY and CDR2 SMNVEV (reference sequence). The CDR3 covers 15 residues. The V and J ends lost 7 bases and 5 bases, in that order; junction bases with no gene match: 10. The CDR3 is CASISFSGINNEQFF. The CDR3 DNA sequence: TGTGCCAGCATCTCGTTTAGCGGGATTAACAATGAGCAGTTCTTC.

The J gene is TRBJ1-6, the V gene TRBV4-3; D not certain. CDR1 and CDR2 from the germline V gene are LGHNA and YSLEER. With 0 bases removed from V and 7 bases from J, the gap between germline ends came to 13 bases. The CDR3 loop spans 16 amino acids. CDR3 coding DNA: TGCGCCAGCAGCCAAGAGGAGGGTGCTGACAATTCACCCCTCCACTTT. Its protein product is CASSQEEGADNSPLHF.

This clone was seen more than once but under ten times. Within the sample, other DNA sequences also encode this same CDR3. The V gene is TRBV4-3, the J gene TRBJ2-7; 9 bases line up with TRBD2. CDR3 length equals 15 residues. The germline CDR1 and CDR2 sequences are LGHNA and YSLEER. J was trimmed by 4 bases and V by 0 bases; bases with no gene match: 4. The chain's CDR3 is CASSQDRTSAYEQYF. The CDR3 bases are TGCGCCAGCAGCCAAGATAGGACTAGCGCTTACGAGCAGTACTTC.